This record looks at one T cell receptor beta chain sequence and its context. The antigen remains unidentified. These data belong to a study of cytomegalovirus exposure and HLA in healthy donors. Trimming cost V 0 bases and J 9 bases; bases outside gene matches: 8. The CDR3 is 14 amino acids. Germline V gene lookup returns CDR1 SGHTA and CDR2 FQGNSA. Researchers ran the PCR with 60 Vbeta and 13 Jbeta primers. Measured with immunoSEQ multiplex PCR; TCRdb has only the in-frame clones, and not every one. The sample shows some 84,000 clones, 63% of them seen only once. Study findings and constraints: In a later analysis, HLA-associated beta chains showed higher expansion and lower generation probabilities than comparable chains.

This clonotype originated in a woman in her forties in good health and CMV-seropositive. This sequence joins TRBV7-2 and TRBJ2-7; 7 bases match TRBD1. Sequencing used PBMCs. In DNA, the CDR3 is TGTGCCAGCAGCTTAGCGCCCGAGGGGGCAGGGCAGTACTTC. Its protein product is CASSLAPEGAGQYF.